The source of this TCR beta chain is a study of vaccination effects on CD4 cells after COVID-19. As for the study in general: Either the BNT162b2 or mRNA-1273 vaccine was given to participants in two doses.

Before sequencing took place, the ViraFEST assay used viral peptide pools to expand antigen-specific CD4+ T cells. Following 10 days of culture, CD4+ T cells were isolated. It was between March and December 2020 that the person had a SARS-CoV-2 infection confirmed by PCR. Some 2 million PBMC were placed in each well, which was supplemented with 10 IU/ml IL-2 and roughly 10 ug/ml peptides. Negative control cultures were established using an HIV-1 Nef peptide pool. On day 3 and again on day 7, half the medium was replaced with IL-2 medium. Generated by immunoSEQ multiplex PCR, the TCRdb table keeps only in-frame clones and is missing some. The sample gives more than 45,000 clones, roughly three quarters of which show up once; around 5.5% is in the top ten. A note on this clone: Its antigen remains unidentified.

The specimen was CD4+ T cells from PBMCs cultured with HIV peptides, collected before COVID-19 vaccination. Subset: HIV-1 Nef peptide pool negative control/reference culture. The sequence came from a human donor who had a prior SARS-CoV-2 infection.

Here the CDR3 DNA reads TGTGCCAGCAGTTATAATGGGCGGGGAAAACTGTTTTTT. This codes for CASSYNGRGKLFF. This chain joins TRBV6-5 and TRBJ1-4; no clear D gene. The CDR3 runs 13 residues. In germline, CDR1 is MNHEY, CDR2 SVGAGI. The V end lost 3 bases, the J end lost 10 bases, and 12 bases lay between the germline ends.